Included here is one T cell receptor (beta chain) sequence, with context. This sample is part of a study of T cell responses to AZD1222 COVID-19 vaccine. Pooling covered second doses at about 4 or about 12 weeks. Data came from immunoSEQ multiplex PCR; TCRdb stores just in-frame clones and leaves some out. There are around 150,000 clones in the sample; around 90% occur only once, and approximately 3.3% lies in the top ten. Germline V gives CDR1 SGHTA, CDR2 FQGNSA. The CDR3 runs 13 residues. Trimming took off 6 bases at V and 4 bases at J, with 10 bases between the two ends. Sample: peripheral blood, taken 28 days after the second AZD1222 dose. The gene calls are TRBV7-2 and TRBJ2-1; D might be TRBD2 (5 bases). This TCR derives from an adult who received the AZD1222 COVID-19 vaccine. The CDR3: CASSKSGYNEQFF. The CDR3 DNA is TGTGCCAGCAGTAAAAGCGGATACAATGAGCAGTTCTTC.